This T cell receptor beta chain was found in a study of cytomegalovirus exposure and HLA in healthy donors. The assay was immunoSEQ multiplex PCR, and TCRdb's table has in-frame clones only and misses some. The sample includes 150,000 to 200,000 clones, approximately 86% of them seen just once. Sequenced input: PBMCs. The sequence derives from a woman aged 18-30 years in good health and CMV-seronegative.

The CDR3 region is CASRKDRGGRNEQFF. CDR3 coding DNA: TGTGCCAGCAGAAAGGACAGGGGAGGCCGCAATGAGCAGTTCTTC. The V call is TRBV7-2, the J call TRBJ2-1; 9 bases align to TRBD1. J lost 6 bases, V lost 6 bases, and 9 bases had no gene match. The CDR3 contains 15 residues. The germline V gene has CDR1 SGHTA and CDR2 FQGNSA.